The source of this T cell receptor beta chain is a study of blood T cell repertoires in COVID-19. Study as a whole: The cDNA or gDNA used as material had been derived from T cells, B-cell-depleted T cells, or PBMCs.

Methods used by the authors: Reference gene primers were amplified, and this amplification served to estimate nucleated cell counts. Sequencing used immunoSEQ multiplex PCR; TCRdb keeps in-frame clones, though not all of them. From that table come the V and J calls and clone size; the DNA was used to work out D and trimming. The table lists about 100,000 clones, approximately 92% of them singletons. The CDR3 sequence is 15 residues long. With 4 bases clipped from V and 5 bases from J, the junction kept 5 bases outside the gene matches. Germline V gives CDR1 LGHDT, CDR2 YNNKEL (reference sequence). This receptor was identified in a man aged 65 to 85 with acute or convalescent COVID-19. The chain has TRBV3-1 (or the pseudogene TRBV3-2) and TRBJ1-2; 12 bases fit TRBD1. Sequencing was done on a sample of peripheral blood. CDR3 loop: CASSRGQGARYGYTF. CDR3 DNA: TGTGCCAGCAGCCGGGGACAGGGGGCGCGGTATGGCTACACCTTC.